This T cell receptor beta chain was documented in a study of cytomegalovirus exposure and HLA in healthy donors. Background on the study: Of all 400 or so donors who were genotyped, 75% to 85% belonged to the Caucasian-associated ancestry cluster. Study-wide results and caveats: Reports indicate that TCR beta sequences accurately predicted the HLA-A and HLA-B alleles of most subjects. For most TCR beta V segments, an earlier analysis put the productive rate at about 87% or about 30% of the time.

V gave up 0 bases and J gave up 2 bases; unmatched junction bases: 1. This CDR3 is 16 amino acids long. Germline loops: CDR1 SGHTA, CDR2 FQGNSA. Points on this clone: What it recognizes is unknown.

Amplification used 60 Vbeta primers and 13 Jbeta primers. Generated by immunoSEQ multiplex PCR, the TCRdb table keeps only in-frame clones and is missing some. The sample contains about 170,000 clones, around three quarters of which appear only once. The J gene is TRBJ2-5, the V gene TRBV7-2; 12 nucleotides line up with TRBD2. Material: PBMCs. The sequence was collected from a woman between 45 and 60 years old in good health and CMV-seronegative. CDR3 loop: CASSLALAGGQETQYF. The CDR3 DNA reads TGTGCCAGCAGCTTAGCACTAGCGGGGGGTCAAGAGACCCAGTACTTC.